This T cell receptor beta chain was sequenced for a study of identical twins. Study-wide results and limits: Compared with models, monozygotic twins showed more out-of-frame TCR alpha sharing. Where out-of-frame alpha sequences were twin-shared, they showed excess low generation probability. Rather than following the same donors, the conclusions depended on cross-sectional statistical analysis.

Each cDNA held unique molecular identifiers, and template switching gave it a universal primer site. TCRdb processed the 5' RACE reads anew with MiXCR; each CDR3 protein has one entry. Counted here are 1.5 million to 2 million distinct CDR3 sequences, about 32% occurring once; the ten biggest clones make up less than 0.35%. Details on this clonotype: Its target is not known.

The CDR3 is 15 amino acids. Germline CDR1 is MNHEY and CDR2 is SMNVEV (reference sequence). V was trimmed by 6 bases and J by 7 bases, leaving 19 bases between them. The chain has TRBV27 and TRBJ2-1; TRBD2 is a possible D gene (6 bases). Input material: cord blood. This TCR was recovered from a newborn girl in good health. CDR3 DNA sequence: TGTGCCAGCAGGGTACCGGTTCGGGAGAAGAATGAGCAGTTCTTC. Amino acid sequence: CASRVPVREKNEQFF.